Sequencing of this T cell receptor (beta chain) was carried out in a study of blood T cell repertoires in COVID-19. Across the whole study: Samples of COVID-19 (acute and convalescent) were obtained from the United States, Italy and Spain. In each case, the material was cDNA or gDNA derived from T cells, B-cell-depleted T cells, or PBMCs.

Per the authors' pipeline: Reference gene primer amplification gave estimated nucleated cell counts. The table came from immunoSEQ multiplex PCR; TCRdb's copy has only in-frame clones and leaves some out. Clonal size and the V and J genes are those of that table, whereas D and trimming came from the DNA. The sample carries 200,000 to 300,000 clones, 88% recorded once. Sample: peripheral blood. This sequence originates from a man older than 75 with acute or convalescent COVID-19.

CDR3 region: CASSPPLGNTIYF. The CDR3 region has the DNA TGTGCCAGCTCCCCCCCCCTCGGAAACACCATATATTTT. The chain uses TRBV25-1 and TRBJ1-3; the D is unclear. Trimming stripped 8 bases from V and 4 bases from J, with 12 bases between. The germline V gene has CDR1 MGHDK and CDR2 SYGVNS. The CDR3 consists of 13 residues.